This entry lists 19 T cell receptor beta chains sequenced from one sample in a study of shared clonotypes between healthy human individuals. CD45RO-negative CD8 cells positively selected for CCR7 made up the naive population, which excluded terminally differentiated effector memory CD45RA+ cells. TCRdb's table, derived via immunoSEQ multiplex PCR, lists solely in-frame clones and lacks some. The sample yields about 2 million clones, about 95% seen once. The sequencing sample was made of naive CD8+ T cells sorted from blood. These receptors were collected from a young man in good health.

This chain links TRBV9 with TRBJ2-3, with D unresolved. The V and J ends lost 3 bases and 4 bases respectively, with 12 bases between them. The CDR3 is made up of 14 amino acids. The germline CDR1 and CDR2 sequences are SGDLS and YYNGEE. CDR3 nucleotide sequence: TGTGCCAGCAGCGCCCTGGACGGGCCAGATACGCAGTATTTT. It translates to CASSALDGPDTQYF.

The V and J genes are TRBV9 and TRBJ1-1, with D uncertain. The CDR3 is 16 residues long. Germline V CDR1 and CDR2: SGDLS, YYNGEE. V was shortened by 3 bases and J by 3 bases, with 18 bases between the two germline ends. CDR3 protein: CASSAHSGTWDTEAFF. DNA for the CDR3: TGTGCCAGCAGCGCTCATTCGGGAACTTGGGACACTGAAGCTTTCTTT.

This rearrangement joins TRBV9 to TRBJ2-7; 8 bases fit TRBD1. V shed 4 bases and J 0 bases; nucleotides not matched to a gene: 6. Germline V CDR1 and CDR2: SGDLS, YYNGEE. CDR3 size: 15 residues. The CDR3 DNA is TGTGCCAGCAGCCCTACGGGACAGGCCTCCTACGAGCAGTACTTC. Its translation: CASSPTGQASYEQYF.

This chain uses TRBV4-1 with TRBJ1-3; TRBD1 agrees at 7 bases. The CDR3 covers 15 residues. V lost 4 bases, J lost 0 bases, and 3 bases stayed unmatched. Looked up from germline, CDR1 is MGHRA and CDR2 is YSYEKL. The CDR3 spells CASSLRTGSGNTIYF. CDR3 DNA: TGCGCCAGCAGCCTTCGGACAGGCTCTGGAAACACCATATATTTT.

V gene TRBV9 combines with J gene TRBJ2-5, with D perhaps matching TRBD1 or TRBD2 (6 bases each). V was pared by 3 bases and J by 2 bases, with 14 bases between. The CDR3 has 15 amino acids. Germline loops: CDR1 SGDLS, CDR2 YYNGEE. The CDR3 region has the DNA TGTGCCAGCAGCGACGGGGGCGGTCGGCAAGAGACCCAGTACTTC. Translation gives CASSDGGGRQETQYF.

The J gene is TRBJ1-1, the V gene TRBV5-5, with 7 bases lining up with TRBD1. Trimming at V came to 4 bases and at J to 8 bases, leaving 8 bases not matched to a gene. CDR1 and CDR2 (germline): SGHKS, YYEKEE (reference sequence). The CDR3 totals 13 residues. The CDR3 bases are TGTGCCAGCAGCCACGGGACAGACGAAGAAGCTTTCTTT. It codes for CASSHGTDEEAFF.

In DNA, the CDR3 is TGTGCCAGCAGCCCACCCGGGGGGGGAACATACAATGAGCAGTTCTTC. Encoded protein: CASSPPGGGTYNEQFF. V usage is TRBV7-9 and J usage is TRBJ2-1, with 8 bases that match TRBD2. This CDR3 region has 16 residues. Trimming took 5 bases from V and 4 from J; bases not matched to a gene: 10. CDR1 is SEHNR and CDR2 is FQNEAQ in the germline V gene (reference sequence).

The chain is built from TRBV30 and TRBJ1-5; TRBD1 agrees at 11 bases. Germline CDR1 reads GTSNPN; CDR2 reads SVGIG (reference sequence). V gave up 5 bases and J gave up 5 bases; unmatched junction bases: 8. This CDR3 spans 15 amino acids. The CDR3 is CAWDDGQGADQPQHF. The DNA of the CDR3 is TGTGCCTGGGACGACGGACAGGGGGCTGATCAGCCCCAGCATTTT.

In its sample, this clone was seen once. The sample contains more than one DNA sequence encoding this CDR3. The chain couples TRBV7-6 to TRBJ1-1; 8 positions agree with TRBD1. The CDR3 is 15 amino acids. In germline, CDR1 is SGHVS, CDR2 FNYEAQ. Trimming cost V 1 base and J 0 bases; bases outside gene matches: 1. The CDR3 here is CASSLGQGMNTEAFF. DNA of the CDR3: TGTGCCAGCAGCTTAGGACAGGGGATGAACACTGAAGCTTTCTTT.

Concerning this clone itself: Other DNA sequences in the sample encode the same CDR3. This chain joins TRBV14 and TRBJ1-4, with D tentatively TRBD1 (6 bases). The V end lost 6 bases, the J end lost 6 bases, and 14 bases lay between the germline ends. Germline V CDR1 and CDR2: SGHDN, FVKESK. The length of the CDR3 is 14 residues. This CDR3 reads CASSQTGGYEKLFF. In nucleotides, the CDR3 is TGTGCCAGCAGTCAGACAGGCGGGTATGAAAAACTGTTTTTT.

The V call is TRBV11-3, the J call TRBJ1-6; D not resolved. This CDR3 spans 16 amino acids. V lost 5 bases and J 0 bases, leaving 11 bases between the germline ends. CDR1 and CDR2 from the germline V gene are SGHNT and YENEEA. CDR3 bases: TGTGCCAGCAGCCCCCCGGGCTACTCCTATAATTCACCCCTCCACTTT. It translates to CASSPPGYSYNSPLHF.

This chain links TRBV2 with TRBJ2-7; 13 bases agree with TRBD2. V trimming: 2 bases; J trimming: 3 bases; junction bases outside the gene matches: 10. The CDR3 contains 18 residues. Germline CDR1 is SNHLY and CDR2 is FYNNEI. In DNA form, the CDR3 reads TGTGCCAGCAGTGAATTTGGACTAGCGGGAGTTGCTGTCTACGAGCAGTACTTC. Encoded protein: CASSEFGLAGVAVYEQYF. Using reference TRBV2 and TRBJ2-7 for the parts outside the CDR3, the full variable domain is EPEVTQTPSHQVTQMGQEVILRCVPISNHLYFYWYRQILGQKVEFLVSFYNNEISEKSEIFDDQFSVERPDGSNFTLKIRSTKLEDSAMYFCASSEFGLAGVAVYEQYFGPGTRLTVT.

This clone was seen just once. V gene TRBV30 combines with J gene TRBJ1-6, with 8 bases aligning to TRBD1. The CDR3 is 18 residues long. V lost 0 bases and J lost 10; bases outside the gene matches: 17. Germline CDR1 reads GTSNPN; CDR2 reads SVGIG (reference sequence). Here the CDR3 reads CAWSVLDRDGITRSPLHF. As DNA, the CDR3 is TGTGCCTGGAGTGTACTGGACAGGGACGGAATAACGAGGTCACCCCTCCACTTT.

The CDR3 nucleotides are TGTGCCAGCAGTGGTGTCAGGGAGGGGTTGAACACTGAAGCTTTCTTT. Its protein is CASSGVREGLNTEAFF. The chain employs TRBV6-1 and TRBJ1-1; perhaps TRBD1 as D (5 bases). From germline, CDR1 is MNHNS and CDR2 SASEGT. The CDR3 has 16 amino acids. V was trimmed by 4 bases and J by 0 bases, leaving 15 bases between them.

V is TRBV25-1 and J is TRBJ1-1; D uncertain. The CDR3 has 13 residues. Germline CDR1 and CDR2: MGHDK and SYGVNS. The ends were cut back, 7 bases at V and 1 base at J, with 10 bases in the middle. DNA of the CDR3: TGTGCCAGCAAGAGGACGGAGAACACTGAAGCTTTCTTT. Encoded protein: CASKRTENTEAFF.

The rearrangement joins TRBV7-9 to TRBJ1-2; 8 nucleotides match TRBD1. The CDR3 totals 15 residues. The germline V gene has CDR1 SEHNR and CDR2 FQNEAQ (reference sequence). V trimming: 5 bases; J trimming: 7 bases; junction bases outside the gene matches: 12. For the CDR3, the DNA is TGTGCCAGCAGCCCCCCCCAGGGGGCTCCCGGTGGCTACACCTTC. Translated, it gives CASSPPQGAPGGYTF.

V usage is TRBV27 and J usage is TRBJ2-7, with TRBD2 matching 11 bases. The CDR3 is 14 residues long. V gave up 8 bases and J gave up 3 bases; unmatched junction bases: 6. CDR1 and CDR2 (germline): MNHEY, SMNVEV (reference sequence). The CDR3 loop is CASAVLAGVYEQYF. In DNA, the CDR3 is TGTGCCAGCGCCGTACTAGCGGGAGTCTACGAGCAGTACTTC.

The chain has TRBV7-9 and TRBJ1-2, with D unresolved. V lost 1 base and J 6 bases, leaving 9 bases between the germline ends. Germline loops: CDR1 SEHNR, CDR2 FQNEAQ (reference sequence). CDR3 length equals 13 residues. The CDR3 loop reads CASSLDSLDGYTF. The DNA for the CDR3 is TGTGCCAGCAGCTTAGACTCTCTGGATGGCTACACCTTC.

About this clone itself: The same CDR3 is also encoded by other DNA sequences in this sample. V usage is TRBV27 and J usage is TRBJ2-1, with 11 bases identical to TRBD2. This CDR3 has 15 residues. Germline V gene sequence: CDR1 MNHEY, CDR2 SMNVEV (reference sequence). V lost 6 bases and J lost 3; bases outside the gene matches: 4. As DNA, the CDR3 is TGTGCCAGCAGAGCGGGGACTAGCGGCTACAATGAGCAGTTCTTC. Amino acids: CASRAGTSGYNEQFF.